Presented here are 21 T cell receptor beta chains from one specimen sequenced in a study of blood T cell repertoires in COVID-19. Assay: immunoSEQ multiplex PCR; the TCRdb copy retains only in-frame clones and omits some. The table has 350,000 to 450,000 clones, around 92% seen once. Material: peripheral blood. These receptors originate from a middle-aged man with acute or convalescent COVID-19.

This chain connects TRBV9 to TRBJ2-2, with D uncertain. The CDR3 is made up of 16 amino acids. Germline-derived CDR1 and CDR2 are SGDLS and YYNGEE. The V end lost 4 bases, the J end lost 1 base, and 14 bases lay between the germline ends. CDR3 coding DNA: TGTGCCAGCAGCTCCTCACGGTACGGGAACACCGGGGAGCTGTTTTTT. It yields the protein CASSSSRYGNTGELFF.

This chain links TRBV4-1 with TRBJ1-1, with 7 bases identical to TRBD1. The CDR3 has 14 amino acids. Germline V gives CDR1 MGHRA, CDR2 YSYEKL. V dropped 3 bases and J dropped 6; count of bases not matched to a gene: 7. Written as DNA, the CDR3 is TGCGCCAGCAGCCAGAGGGACAGTCTGGCTGAAGCTTTCTTT. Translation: CASSQRDSLAEAFF.

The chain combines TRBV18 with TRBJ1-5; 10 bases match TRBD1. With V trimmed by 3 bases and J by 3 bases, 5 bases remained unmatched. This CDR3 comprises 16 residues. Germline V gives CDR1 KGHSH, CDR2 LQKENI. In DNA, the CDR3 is TGTGCCAGCTCACCGGGGACAGGGGCGAACAATCAGCCCCAGCATTTT. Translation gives CASSPGTGANNQPQHF.

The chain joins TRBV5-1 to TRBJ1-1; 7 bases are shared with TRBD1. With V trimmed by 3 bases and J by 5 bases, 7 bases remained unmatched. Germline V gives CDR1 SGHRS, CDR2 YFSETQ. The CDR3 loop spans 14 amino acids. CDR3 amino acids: CASSSRTGDTEAFF. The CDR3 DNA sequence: TGCGCCAGCAGCTCCAGGACAGGAGATACTGAAGCTTTCTTT.

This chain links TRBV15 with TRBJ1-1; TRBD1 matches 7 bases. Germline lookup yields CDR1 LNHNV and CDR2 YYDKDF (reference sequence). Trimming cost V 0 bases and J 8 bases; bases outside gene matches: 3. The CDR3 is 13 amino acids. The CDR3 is CATSRDWTGEAFF. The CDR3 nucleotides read TGTGCCACCAGCAGAGATTGGACAGGCGAAGCTTTCTTT.

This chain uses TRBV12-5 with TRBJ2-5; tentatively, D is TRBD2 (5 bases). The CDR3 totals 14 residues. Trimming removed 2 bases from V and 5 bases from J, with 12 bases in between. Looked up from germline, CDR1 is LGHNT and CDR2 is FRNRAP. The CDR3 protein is CASGLSSTGETQYF. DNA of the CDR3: TGTGCTAGTGGTTTGTCCTCCACGGGGGAGACCCAGTACTTC.

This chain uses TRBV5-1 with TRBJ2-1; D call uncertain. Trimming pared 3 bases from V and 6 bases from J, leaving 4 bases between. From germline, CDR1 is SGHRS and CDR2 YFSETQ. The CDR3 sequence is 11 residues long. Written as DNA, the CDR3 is TGCGCCAGCAGCTATAGCAATGAGCAGTTCTTC. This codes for CASSYSNEQFF.

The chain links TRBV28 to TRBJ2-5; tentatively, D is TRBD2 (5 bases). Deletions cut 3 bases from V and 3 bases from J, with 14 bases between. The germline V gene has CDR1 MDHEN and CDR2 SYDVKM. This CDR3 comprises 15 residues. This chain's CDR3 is CASSLGPGGEETQYF. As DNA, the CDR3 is TGTGCCAGCAGTTTGGGCCCAGGAGGAGAAGAGACCCAGTACTTC.

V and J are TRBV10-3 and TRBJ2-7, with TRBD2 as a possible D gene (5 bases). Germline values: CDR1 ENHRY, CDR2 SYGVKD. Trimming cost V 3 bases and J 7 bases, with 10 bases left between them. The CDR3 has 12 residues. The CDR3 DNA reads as TGTGCCATCAGTGAACGAGTAGCGGAGCAGTACTTC. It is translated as CAISERVAEQYF.

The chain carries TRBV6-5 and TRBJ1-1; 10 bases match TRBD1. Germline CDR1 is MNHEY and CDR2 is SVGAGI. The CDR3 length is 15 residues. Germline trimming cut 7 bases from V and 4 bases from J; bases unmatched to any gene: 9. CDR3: CASKILDRGSTEAFF. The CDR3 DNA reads TGTGCCAGCAAGATCCTGGACAGGGGGAGCACTGAAGCTTTCTTT.

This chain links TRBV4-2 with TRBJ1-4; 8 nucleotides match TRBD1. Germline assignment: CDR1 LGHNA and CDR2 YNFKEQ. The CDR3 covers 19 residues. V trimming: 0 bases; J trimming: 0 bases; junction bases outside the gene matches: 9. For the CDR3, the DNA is TGTGCCAGCAGCCAAGAAGGGACAGGACCCACCTCAACTAATGAAAAACTGTTTTTT. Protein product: CASSQEGTGPTSTNEKLFF.

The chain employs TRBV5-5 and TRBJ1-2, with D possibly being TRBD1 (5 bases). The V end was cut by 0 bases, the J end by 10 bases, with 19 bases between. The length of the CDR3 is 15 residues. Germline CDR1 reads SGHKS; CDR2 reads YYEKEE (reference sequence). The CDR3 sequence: CASSLAYRQTGSYTF. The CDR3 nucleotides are TGTGCCAGCAGCTTGGCGTACCGACAGACTGGGTCCTACACCTTC.

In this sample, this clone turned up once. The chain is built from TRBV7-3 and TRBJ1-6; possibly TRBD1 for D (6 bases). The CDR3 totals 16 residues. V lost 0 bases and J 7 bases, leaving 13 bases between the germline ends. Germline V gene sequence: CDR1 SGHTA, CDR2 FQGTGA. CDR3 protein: CASSLTAGGQNSPLHF. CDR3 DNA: TGTGCCAGCAGCTTAACGGCGGGAGGACAGAATTCACCCCTCCACTTT.

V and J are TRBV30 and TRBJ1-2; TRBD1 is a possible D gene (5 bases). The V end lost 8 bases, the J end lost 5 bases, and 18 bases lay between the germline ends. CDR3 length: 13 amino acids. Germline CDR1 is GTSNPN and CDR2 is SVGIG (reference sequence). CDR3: CARGKGVGYGYTF. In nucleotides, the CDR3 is TGTGCCCGGGGGAAAGGGGTGGGGTATGGCTACACCTTC.

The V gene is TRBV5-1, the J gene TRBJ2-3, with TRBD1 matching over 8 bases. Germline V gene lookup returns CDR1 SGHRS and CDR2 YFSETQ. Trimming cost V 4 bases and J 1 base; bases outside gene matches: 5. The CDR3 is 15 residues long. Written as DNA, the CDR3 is TGCGCCAGCAGCCCGATGACAGGGGGCACAGATACGCAGTATTTT. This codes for CASSPMTGGTDTQYF.

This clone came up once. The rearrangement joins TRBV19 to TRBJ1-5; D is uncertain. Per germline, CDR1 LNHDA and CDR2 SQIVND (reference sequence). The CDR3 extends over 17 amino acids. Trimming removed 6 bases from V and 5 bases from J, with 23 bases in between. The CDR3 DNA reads TGTGCCAGTAGGCCGAGTACTTTGAGGGATCTGGATCAGCCCCAGCATTTT. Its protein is CASRPSTLRDLDQPQHF.

The DNA of the CDR3 is TGTGCCAGCAGTTTACGGGACAGGGGGGCTAACTATGGCTACACCTTC. Protein product: CASSLRDRGANYGYTF. J is TRBJ1-2 and V is TRBV27, with TRBD1 matching over 11 bases. Per germline, CDR1 MNHEY and CDR2 SMNVEV (reference sequence). The CDR3 is 16 residues long. With V trimmed by 2 bases and J by 0 bases, 2 bases remained unmatched.

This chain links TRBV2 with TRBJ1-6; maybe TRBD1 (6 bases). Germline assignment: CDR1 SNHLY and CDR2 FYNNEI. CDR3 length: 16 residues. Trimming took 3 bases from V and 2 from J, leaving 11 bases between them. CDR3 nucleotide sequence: TGTGCCAGCAGTGACAGGGGCCAGGCCTATAATTCACCCCTCCACTTT. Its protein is CASSDRGQAYNSPLHF. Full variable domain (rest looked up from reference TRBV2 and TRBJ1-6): EPEVTQTPSHQVTQMGQEVILRCVPISNHLYFYWYRQILGQKVEFLVSFYNNEISEKSEIFDDQFSVERPDGSNFTLKIRSTKLEDSAMYFCASSDRGQAYNSPLHFGNGTRLTVT.

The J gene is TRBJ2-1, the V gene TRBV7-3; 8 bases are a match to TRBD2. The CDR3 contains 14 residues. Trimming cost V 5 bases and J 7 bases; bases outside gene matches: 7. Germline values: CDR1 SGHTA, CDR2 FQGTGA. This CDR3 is CASSPGLVRNEQFF. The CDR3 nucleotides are TGTGCCAGCAGCCCGGGACTAGTAAGGAATGAGCAGTTCTTC.

The CDR3 nucleotides read TGTGCCAGCAGTTTTTTGTCAGGGGACTATGGCTACACCTTC. Translation: CASSFLSGDYGYTF. J is TRBJ1-2 and V is TRBV27; TRBD1 might be the D (6 bases). V was trimmed by 3 bases and J by 3 bases, leaving 11 bases between them. Germline V gene sequence: CDR1 MNHEY, CDR2 SMNVEV (reference sequence). The CDR3 runs to 14 residues.

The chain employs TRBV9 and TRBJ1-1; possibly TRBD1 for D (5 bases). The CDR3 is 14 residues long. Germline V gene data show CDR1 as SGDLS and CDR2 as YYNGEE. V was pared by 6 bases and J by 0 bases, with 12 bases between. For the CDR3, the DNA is TGTGCCAGCACCAAGGGGCCCCTGAACACTGAAGCTTTCTTT. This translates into CASTKGPLNTEAFF.